This T cell receptor beta chain was identified during a study of neoadjuvant anti-PD-1 for oral cavity cancer. Six replicates per PBMC sample, mostly from roughly 500 ng of genomic DNA. Measured with immunoSEQ multiplex PCR; TCRdb has only the in-frame clones, and not every one. The repertoire has about 14,000 clones, roughly 65% of them found once; the top ten carry 2% to 2.5%. The CDR3 spans 13 residues. V was pared by 6 bases and J by 4 bases, with 11 bases between. Germline-derived CDR1 and CDR2 are MDHEN and SYDVKM. The chain links TRBV28 to TRBJ2-3; the D is unclear. The clonotype originates from a person aged 35 to 85 with oral cavity squamous cell carcinoma. This specimen consisted of PBMCs, obtained before nivolumab (anti-PD-1) treatment. Written as DNA, the CDR3 is TGTGCCAGCAGCCAAAATGGGGCAGATACGCAGTATTTT. This codes for CASSQNGADTQYF.